This TCR beta chain was obtained from a study of cytomegalovirus exposure and HLA in healthy donors. This clone is a singleton in its sample. Its antigen is as yet unknown. Study results and limitations: The study recorded around 160 TCR beta chains that were cytomegalovirus-associated. One later analysis, an examination of the roughly 110 validation repertoires, found that first-cohort TCR clusters tended to co-occur in them. A classifier reportedly called cytomegalovirus status with high sensitivity and specificity. While the bulk of TCR sequences proved rare, some public TCRs turned up in many donors.

The germline V gene has CDR1 SGHAT and CDR2 FQNNGV. Trimming pared 3 bases from V and 2 bases from J, leaving 12 bases between. CDR3 size: 15 residues. Using immunoSEQ multiplex PCR, the repertoire was profiled, and TCRdb retains in-frame clones only, with some absent. The sample has a few hundred thousand clones; nearly 90% are singletons. The sequenced sample consisted of PBMCs. This sequence originates from a woman aged 18 to 35 in good health and CMV-seronegative. The chain uses TRBV11-2 and TRBJ2-3, with D possibly TRBD2 on 6 matching bases. Here the CDR3 reads CASSLGGGHTDTQYF. The CDR3 coding sequence is TGTGCCAGCAGCTTGGGGGGTGGGCACACAGATACGCAGTATTTT. Looking up the rest from reference TRBV11-2 and TRBJ2-3 gives the full variable domain: EAGVAQSPRYKIIEKRQSVAFWCNPISGHATLYWYQQILGQGPKLLIQFQNNGVVDDSQLPKDRFSAERLKGVDSTLKIQPAKLEDSAVYLCASSLGGGHTDTQYFGPGTRLTVL.